Listed below are T cell receptor beta chains from one sample, sequenced in a study of blood T cells in healthy people across ages. TCRdb independently ran MiXCR on the 5' RACE reads; one entry per CDR3 protein. The sample carries 790,000 or so distinct CDR3 sequences, more than 55% recorded once. Sequencing input: blood. All receptors come from a man aged 40-49 years in good health. Both conserved end residues are part of each CDR3. D genes are given only for firm matches. Only some rows state a clone size, as once, few, many or a class for expanded clones.

v_call: TRBV27; cdr3_length: 14; clone_size: -; j_call: TRBJ2-7; d_call: -; cdr3_nt: TGTGCCAGCAGTCCCCCTTGGGCACCCTACGAGCAGTACTTC; cdr3_aa: CASSPPWAPYEQYF
v_call: TRBV9; cdr3_length: 16; clone_size: -; j_call: TRBJ2-3; d_call: -; cdr3_nt: TGTGCCAGCAGCGTATCGGGGGGCTCGAGCACAGATACGCAGTATTTT; cdr3_aa: CASSVSGGSSTDTQYF
v_call: TRBV7-6; cdr3_length: 16; clone_size: -; j_call: TRBJ1-5; d_call: TRBD1; cdr3_nt: TGTGCCAGCAGCCCTTTCGGGACAGGGGACAATCAGCCCCAGCATTTT; cdr3_aa: CASSPFGTGDNQPQHF
v_call: TRBV27; cdr3_length: 16; clone_size: -; j_call: TRBJ2-1; d_call: TRBD2; cdr3_nt: TGTGCCAGCAGTTTACTCGGACTAGCAGGATACAATGAGCAGTTCTTC; cdr3_aa: CASSLLGLAGYNEQFF
v_call: TRBV29-1; cdr3_length: 13; clone_size: once; j_call: TRBJ2-7; d_call: -; cdr3_nt: TGCAGCCCTAGGGGCCCCGTTGAAGATGAGCAGTACTTC; cdr3_aa: CSPRGPVEDEQYF
v_call: TRBV4-1; cdr3_length: 17; clone_size: -; j_call: TRBJ1-3; d_call: -; cdr3_nt: TGCGCCAGCAGCCAACGGACTAAACCCATCTCTGGAAACACCATATATTTT; cdr3_aa: CASSQRTKPISGNTIYF
v_call: TRBV20-1; cdr3_length: 14; clone_size: -; j_call: TRBJ2-3; d_call: -; cdr3_nt: TGCAGTTCACCAGGAGAGGGGTTGACAGATACGCAGTATTTT; cdr3_aa: CSSPGEGLTDTQYF
v_call: TRBV6-5; cdr3_length: 18; clone_size: -; j_call: TRBJ2-7; d_call: TRBD2; cdr3_nt: TGTGCCAGCAGTTACGGTTCAGGTATAGCGGGGGCCTACAATGAGCAGTACTTC; cdr3_aa: CASSYGSGIAGAYNEQYF
v_call: TRBV6-5; cdr3_length: 16; clone_size: -; j_call: TRBJ2-6; d_call: -; cdr3_nt: TGTGCCAGCAGTCCCGGGGGCTTTTGGGGGGCCAACGTCCTGACTTTC; cdr3_aa: CASSPGGFWGANVLTF
v_call: TRBV7-2; cdr3_length: 13; clone_size: -; j_call: TRBJ1-2; d_call: -; cdr3_nt: TGTGCCAGCAGCTTAGAACAGAGCTATGGCTACACCTTC; cdr3_aa: CASSLEQSYGYTF
v_call: TRBV7-2; cdr3_length: 13; clone_size: -; j_call: TRBJ2-7; d_call: -; cdr3_nt: TGTGCCAGCAGGCCGGGATTCCCCTACGAGCAGTACTTC; cdr3_aa: CASRPGFPYEQYF
v_call: TRBV28; cdr3_length: 15; clone_size: few; j_call: TRBJ2-5; d_call: -; cdr3_nt: TGTGCCATCGGGGACAGCCCGGGGGTGATAGAGACCCAGTACTTC; cdr3_aa: CAIGDSPGVIETQYF
v_call: TRBV7-6; cdr3_length: 16; clone_size: many; j_call: TRBJ2-7; d_call: -; cdr3_nt: TGTGCCAGCAGCGCCATAGGGCCCGAGGGCTCCTACGAGCAGTACTTC; cdr3_aa: CASSAIGPEGSYEQYF
v_call: TRBV15; cdr3_length: 15; clone_size: -; j_call: TRBJ1-1; d_call: -; cdr3_nt: TGTGCCACCAGCCGAGCCGGCACCGGGAACACTGAAGCTTTCTTT; cdr3_aa: CATSRAGTGNTEAFF
v_call: TRBV7-9; cdr3_length: 16; clone_size: few; j_call: TRBJ2-5; d_call: TRBD2; cdr3_nt: TGTGCCACCCGGACTAGCGGGGGGAACATACAAGAGACCCAGTACTTC; cdr3_aa: CATRTSGGNIQETQYF
v_call: TRBV6-5; cdr3_length: 18; clone_size: -; j_call: TRBJ1-4; d_call: TRBD1; cdr3_nt: TGTGCCAGCAGTTACCCGGGACAGGGGTACCTAGTAGTGGAAAAACTGTTTTTT; cdr3_aa: CASSYPGQGYLVVEKLFF
v_call: TRBV20-1; cdr3_length: 17; clone_size: few; j_call: TRBJ2-7; d_call: TRBD1; cdr3_nt: TGCAGTGCTACGGACAGGCCCGTCAGCGGAAGACCCTACGAGCAGTACTTC; cdr3_aa: CSATDRPVSGRPYEQYF
v_call: TRBV6-5; cdr3_length: 15; clone_size: once; j_call: TRBJ2-7; d_call: TRBD2; cdr3_nt: TGTGCCAGCAGTCCCCGGGGGAGGGTTGTCCACGAGCAGTACTTC; cdr3_aa: CASSPRGRVVHEQYF
v_call: TRBV9; cdr3_length: 13; clone_size: few; j_call: TRBJ1-2; d_call: -; cdr3_nt: TGTGCCAGCAGCGTAGGAATGTTAGAGGGCTACACCTTC; cdr3_aa: CASSVGMLEGYTF
v_call: TRBV15; cdr3_length: 14; clone_size: few; j_call: TRBJ2-5; d_call: -; cdr3_nt: TGTGCCACCAGCAGAGATCGCAGGGCTGAGACCCAGTACTTC; cdr3_aa: CATSRDRRAETQYF
v_call: TRBV7-9; cdr3_length: 16; clone_size: few; j_call: TRBJ2-1; d_call: TRBD2; cdr3_nt: TGTGCCAGCCCCCCGAGCCCTAGCGGGAGTTGGCATGAGCAGTTCTTC; cdr3_aa: CASPPSPSGSWHEQFF
v_call: TRBV7-2; cdr3_length: 15; clone_size: few; j_call: TRBJ2-7; d_call: TRBD2; cdr3_nt: TGTGCCAGCAGCTGGACTAGCGGGGACAGCTACGAGCAGTACTTC; cdr3_aa: CASSWTSGDSYEQYF
v_call: TRBV29-1; cdr3_length: 16; clone_size: -; j_call: TRBJ2-1; d_call: -; cdr3_nt: TGCAGCGTGGCGGAAATTAGCGGACTCTCCTACAATGAGCAGTTCTTC; cdr3_aa: CSVAEISGLSYNEQFF
v_call: TRBV29-1; cdr3_length: 12; clone_size: -; j_call: TRBJ1-2; d_call: -; cdr3_nt: TGCAGCGTCCGAGGACAGTCCTATGGCTACACCTTC; cdr3_aa: CSVRGQSYGYTF
v_call: TRBV20-1; cdr3_length: 12; clone_size: -; j_call: TRBJ2-7; d_call: -; cdr3_nt: TGCAGTGCTGGGGGCCCCTCCTACGAGCAGTACTTC; cdr3_aa: CSAGGPSYEQYF
v_call: TRBV14; cdr3_length: 14; clone_size: once; j_call: TRBJ1-5; d_call: -; cdr3_nt: TGTGCCAGCAGCCAAGTAATGGGGGATGGGCCCCAGCATTTT; cdr3_aa: CASSQVMGDGPQHF
v_call: TRBV5-6; cdr3_length: 14; clone_size: -; j_call: TRBJ2-1; d_call: TRBD1; cdr3_nt: TGTGCCAGCAGCTTTGGACAGGGGGCCGGTGAGCAGTTCTTC; cdr3_aa: CASSFGQGAGEQFF
v_call: TRBV12-3/TRBV12-4; cdr3_length: 16; clone_size: once; j_call: TRBJ2-3; d_call: -; cdr3_nt: TGTGCCAGCAGTGGGGGGTTGGTAGCGTTCACAGATACGCAGTATTTT; cdr3_aa: CASSGGLVAFTDTQYF
v_call: TRBV7-2; cdr3_length: 12; clone_size: -; j_call: TRBJ2-1; d_call: -; cdr3_nt: TGTGCCACGGGGGCAACACGGAATGAGCAGTTCTTC; cdr3_aa: CATGATRNEQFF
v_call: TRBV7-2; cdr3_length: 15; clone_size: -; j_call: TRBJ2-7; d_call: TRBD2; cdr3_nt: TGTGCCAGCAGCTCTCTAGCGGGAGGTCACAACGAGCAGTACTTC; cdr3_aa: CASSSLAGGHNEQYF
v_call: TRBV7-2; cdr3_length: 16; clone_size: -; j_call: TRBJ2-7; d_call: TRBD2; cdr3_nt: TGTGCCAGCAGCAGAGCCCATAGCGGGAGTACCTACGAGCAGTACTTC; cdr3_aa: CASSRAHSGSTYEQYF
v_call: TRBV7-2; cdr3_length: 16; clone_size: -; j_call: TRBJ2-5; d_call: -; cdr3_nt: TGTGCCAGCAGCTTACTACCGGGGAGGACGGGCAATGAGCAGTACTTC; cdr3_aa: CASSLLPGRTGNEQYF
v_call: TRBV18; cdr3_length: 14; clone_size: -; j_call: TRBJ1-5; d_call: -; cdr3_nt: TGTGCCAGCTCTTACCGCGATAGCAATCAGCCCCAGCATTTT; cdr3_aa: CASSYRDSNQPQHF
v_call: TRBV7-2; cdr3_length: 15; clone_size: -; j_call: TRBJ2-3; d_call: TRBD2; cdr3_nt: TGTGCCAGCAGCTTAGGCGGGGGGGCCGAAGATACGCAGTATTTT; cdr3_aa: CASSLGGGAEDTQYF
v_call: TRBV4-1; cdr3_length: 14; clone_size: once; j_call: TRBJ2-3; d_call: -; cdr3_nt: TGCGCCAGCAGCCAAGAAGAGAGCGCAGATACGCAGTATTTT; cdr3_aa: CASSQEESADTQYF
v_call: TRBV19; cdr3_length: 13; clone_size: -; j_call: TRBJ1-2; d_call: TRBD1; cdr3_nt: TGTGCCACCACGGACAGGGGATTCTATGGCTACACCTTC; cdr3_aa: CATTDRGFYGYTF
v_call: TRBV27; cdr3_length: 14; clone_size: -; j_call: TRBJ1-5; d_call: -; cdr3_nt: TGTGCCAGCAGTTTAGCGGGGCCAATTCAGCCCCAGCATTTT; cdr3_aa: CASSLAGPIQPQHF
v_call: TRBV25-1; cdr3_length: 13; clone_size: -; j_call: TRBJ2-5; d_call: -; cdr3_nt: TGTGCCAGCAGTGAAATCGGGAAAGGGACCCAGTACTTC; cdr3_aa: CASSEIGKGTQYF
v_call: TRBV6-2/TRBV6-3; cdr3_length: 15; clone_size: -; j_call: TRBJ1-1; d_call: -; cdr3_nt: TGTGCCAGCAGTTACGGAGGGGGGACGAACACTGAAGCTTTCTTT; cdr3_aa: CASSYGGGTNTEAFF
v_call: TRBV7-9; cdr3_length: 13; clone_size: -; j_call: TRBJ1-2; d_call: -; cdr3_nt: TGTGCCAGTTGTGCGAACCCTTTCTATGGCTACACCTTC; cdr3_aa: CASCANPFYGYTF
v_call: TRBV27; cdr3_length: 13; clone_size: few; j_call: TRBJ2-7; d_call: TRBD1; cdr3_nt: TGTGCCAGCAGTTTAGGGGGACAGGGTGATATGTACTTC; cdr3_aa: CASSLGGQGDMYF
v_call: TRBV7-9; cdr3_length: 20; clone_size: many; j_call: TRBJ2-6; d_call: TRBD1; cdr3_nt: TGTGCCAGCAGCTCGAGCATGGCAGGGGGCGTATCGGGAGGGGCCAACGTCCTGACTTTC; cdr3_aa: CASSSSMAGGVSGGANVLTF
v_call: TRBV27; cdr3_length: 14; clone_size: -; j_call: TRBJ1-2; d_call: TRBD1; cdr3_nt: TGTGCCAGCAGTGAGGACAGGGCTCTCTATGGCTACACCTTC; cdr3_aa: CASSEDRALYGYTF
v_call: TRBV5-1; cdr3_length: 13; clone_size: -; j_call: TRBJ1-1; d_call: -; cdr3_nt: TGCGCCAGCCGTGTTGGGCGGGACACTGAAGCTTTCTTT; cdr3_aa: CASRVGRDTEAFF
v_call: TRBV20-1; cdr3_length: 12; clone_size: -; j_call: TRBJ2-1; d_call: -; cdr3_nt: TGCAGTGCTAGCCCCCAGACTAGGCAACAGTTCTTC; cdr3_aa: CSASPQTRQQFF
v_call: TRBV28; cdr3_length: 15; clone_size: -; j_call: TRBJ1-5; d_call: -; cdr3_nt: TGTGCCAGCAGCTGGAAGGGGATGAGCAATCAGCCCCAGCATTTT; cdr3_aa: CASSWKGMSNQPQHF
v_call: TRBV28; cdr3_length: 13; clone_size: -; j_call: TRBJ2-7; d_call: TRBD1; cdr3_nt: TGTGCCAACGCTCGGACAGGGGCCTACGAGCAGTACTTC; cdr3_aa: CANARTGAYEQYF
v_call: TRBV5-1; cdr3_length: 14; clone_size: -; j_call: TRBJ2-5; d_call: -; cdr3_nt: TGCGCCAGCAGCTTGGCGGTTGAACAAGAGACCCAGTACTTC; cdr3_aa: CASSLAVEQETQYF
v_call: TRBV27; cdr3_length: 12; clone_size: -; j_call: TRBJ1-1; d_call: -; cdr3_nt: TGTGTTACTACAACAGGGAACACTGAAGCTTTCTTT; cdr3_aa: CVTTTGNTEAFF
v_call: TRBV10-2; cdr3_length: 13; clone_size: many; j_call: TRBJ1-2; d_call: -; cdr3_nt: TGCGCCAGCAGTGAGCGGACGGACTATGGCTACACCTTC; cdr3_aa: CASSERTDYGYTF